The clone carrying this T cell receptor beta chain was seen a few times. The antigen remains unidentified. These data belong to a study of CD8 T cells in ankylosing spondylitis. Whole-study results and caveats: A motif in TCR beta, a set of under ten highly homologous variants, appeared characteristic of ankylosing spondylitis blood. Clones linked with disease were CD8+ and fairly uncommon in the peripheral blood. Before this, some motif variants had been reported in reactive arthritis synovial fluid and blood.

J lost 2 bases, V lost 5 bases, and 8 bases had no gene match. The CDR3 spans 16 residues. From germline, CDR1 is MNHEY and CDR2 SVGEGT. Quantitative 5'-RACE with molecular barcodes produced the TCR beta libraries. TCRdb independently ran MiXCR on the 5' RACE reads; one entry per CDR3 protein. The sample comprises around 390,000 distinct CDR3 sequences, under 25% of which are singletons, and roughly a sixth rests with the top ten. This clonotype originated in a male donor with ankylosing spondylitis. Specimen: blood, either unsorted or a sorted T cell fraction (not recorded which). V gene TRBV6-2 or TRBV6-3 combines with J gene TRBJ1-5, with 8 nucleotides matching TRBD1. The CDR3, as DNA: TGTGCCAGCAGTCTAACAGGGGGTTTGGGCAATCAGCCCCAGCATTTT. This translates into CASSLTGGLGNQPQHF.